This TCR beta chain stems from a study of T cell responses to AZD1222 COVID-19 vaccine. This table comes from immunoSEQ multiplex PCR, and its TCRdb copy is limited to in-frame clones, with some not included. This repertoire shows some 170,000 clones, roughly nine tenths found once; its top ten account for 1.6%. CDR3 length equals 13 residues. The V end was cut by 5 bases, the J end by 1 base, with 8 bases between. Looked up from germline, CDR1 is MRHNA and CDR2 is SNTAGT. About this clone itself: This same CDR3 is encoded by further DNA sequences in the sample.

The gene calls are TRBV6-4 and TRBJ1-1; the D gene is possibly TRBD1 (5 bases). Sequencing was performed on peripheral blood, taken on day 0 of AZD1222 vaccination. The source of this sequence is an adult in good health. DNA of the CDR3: TGTGCCAGCAGTTTACAGGAGAACACTGAAGCTTTCTTT. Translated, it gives CASSLQENTEAFF.